This T cell receptor beta chain was profiled in a study of radiotherapy plus CTLA-4 blockade in lung cancer. Turning to the study itself: For around 18% of patients, objective responses occurred, and roughly 30% had disease control. General study points: Reportedly, early blood T cell clone dynamics best predicted response, with interferon-beta. Researchers report tumor-derived TCR clones expanding in blood after radiotherapy plus ipilimumab.

Each patient with chemo-refractory metastatic non-small-cell lung cancer was treated with focal radiation plus CTLA-4 blockade using ipilimumab. A word on this clone: Antigen: not known.

Measured with immunoSEQ multiplex PCR; TCRdb has only the in-frame clones, and not every one. The profile shows 55,000 or so clones, 70% to 85% of them singletons. The CDR3 covers 16 residues. In germline, CDR1 is SGHRS, CDR2 YFSETQ. The germline V and J ends were trimmed by 4 bases and 2 bases, with 18 bases remaining between them. The receptor's source is a human donor with non-small cell lung cancer whose response to radiotherapy plus ipilimumab could not be evaluated. The source material was peripheral blood, sampled from a patient treated with radiotherapy plus ipilimumab. The rearrangement joins TRBV5-1 to TRBJ2-5, with D perhaps matching TRBD1 (7 bases). The CDR3: CASSPTGEVGQETQYF. In nucleotides, the CDR3 is TGCGCCAGCAGCCCCACAGGGGAGGTAGGACAAGAGACCCAGTACTTC.